This TCR beta chain was sequenced in a study of cytomegalovirus exposure and HLA in healthy donors. Study details: As released early, the data held about 85 million unique TCRs from HLA-typed donors.

The study's findings and limits: A previous analysis found most TCR beta V segments productive roughly 87% or roughly 30% of the time. Association of 16,951 TCR beta sequences with HLA alleles was found at 0.05 false discovery rate in a later analysis.

The PCR employed 60 Vbeta primers together with 13 Jbeta primers. Clones were read by immunoSEQ multiplex PCR, and TCRdb kept only the in-frame ones, dropping some. This specimen shows fewer than 100,000 clones; the ten leading clones hold 0.58%. Germline V gene sequence: CDR1 SNHLY, CDR2 FYNNEI. Trimming removed 2 bases from V and 1 base from J, with 11 bases in between. The CDR3 runs to 15 residues. As regards this clone: Its antigen is as yet unknown.

The genes are TRBV2 and TRBJ1-1; weak D call: TRBD1 (5 bases). Specimen: PBMCs. The receptor was isolated from a man aged 45-60 years in good health and CMV-seronegative. The CDR3 reads CASSELGQGNTEAFF. CDR3 sequence (DNA): TGTGCCAGCAGTGAACTGGGTCAGGGGAACACTGAAGCTTTCTTT. Combining the CDR3 with reference TRBV2 and TRBJ1-1 gives the whole variable domain EPEVTQTPSHQVTQMGQEVILRCVPISNHLYFYWYRQILGQKVEFLVSFYNNEISEKSEIFDDQFSVERPDGSNFTLKIRSTKLEDSAMYFCASSELGQGNTEAFFGQGTRLTVV.